This passage covers 2 T cell receptor beta chains from one sample sequenced in a study of blood T cell repertoires in COVID-19. The data were produced by immunoSEQ multiplex PCR, yet TCRdb's version contains in-frame clones alone and is incomplete. This sample carries some 56,000 clones, 65% to 85% of them seen once, and the ten largest clones take roughly 6.9%. Sequenced input: peripheral blood. The origin of the receptors is a man between 60 and 70 years old with acute or convalescent COVID-19.

The chain joins TRBV27 to TRBJ2-2; D possibly corresponds to TRBD1 (5 bases). The germline V and J ends were trimmed by 2 bases and 0 bases, with 13 bases remaining between them. The CDR3 has 17 residues. Germline lookup yields CDR1 MNHEY and CDR2 SMNVEV (reference sequence). The CDR3 protein is CASSLNRATANTGELFF. The CDR3 DNA follows: TGTGCCAGCAGTTTAAATAGGGCGACAGCGAACACCGGGGAGCTGTTTTTT.

The rearrangement links TRBV14 to TRBJ1-6; no clear D gene. Trimming left V 0 bases short and J 9 bases short, with 6 bases between. This CDR3 has 13 residues. Looked up from germline, CDR1 is SGHDN and CDR2 is FVKESK. The CDR3 DNA reads TGTGCCAGCAGCCAAGATCCCCGTTCACCCCTCCACTTT. Its protein is CASSQDPRSPLHF.